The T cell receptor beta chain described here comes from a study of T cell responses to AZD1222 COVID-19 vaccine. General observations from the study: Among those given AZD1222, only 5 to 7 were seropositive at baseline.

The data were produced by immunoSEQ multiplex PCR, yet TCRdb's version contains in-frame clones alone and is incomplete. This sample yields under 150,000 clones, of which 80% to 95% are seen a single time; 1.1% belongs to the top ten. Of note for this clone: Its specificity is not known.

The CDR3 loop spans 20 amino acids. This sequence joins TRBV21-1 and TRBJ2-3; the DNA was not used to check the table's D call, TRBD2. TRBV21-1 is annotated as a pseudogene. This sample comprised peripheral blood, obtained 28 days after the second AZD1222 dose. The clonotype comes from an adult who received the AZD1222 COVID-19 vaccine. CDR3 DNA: TGTGCCAGCAGCAAATGTGGGGGGAACGGAGGCCCGCGGCTCACAGATACGCAGTATTTT. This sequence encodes CASSKCGGNGGPRLTDTQYF.